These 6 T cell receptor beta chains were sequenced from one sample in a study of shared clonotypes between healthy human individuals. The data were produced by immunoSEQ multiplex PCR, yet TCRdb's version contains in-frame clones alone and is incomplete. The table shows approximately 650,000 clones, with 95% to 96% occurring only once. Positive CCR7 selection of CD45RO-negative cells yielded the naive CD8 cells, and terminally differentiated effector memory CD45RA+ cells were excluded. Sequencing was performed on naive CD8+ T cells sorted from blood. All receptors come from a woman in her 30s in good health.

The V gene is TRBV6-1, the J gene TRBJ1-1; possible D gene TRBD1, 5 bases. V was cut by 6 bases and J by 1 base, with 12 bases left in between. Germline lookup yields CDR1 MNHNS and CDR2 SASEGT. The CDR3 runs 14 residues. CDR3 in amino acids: CASRLRGENTEAFF. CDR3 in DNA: TGTGCCAGCAGGCTAAGAGGGGAGAACACTGAAGCTTTCTTT.

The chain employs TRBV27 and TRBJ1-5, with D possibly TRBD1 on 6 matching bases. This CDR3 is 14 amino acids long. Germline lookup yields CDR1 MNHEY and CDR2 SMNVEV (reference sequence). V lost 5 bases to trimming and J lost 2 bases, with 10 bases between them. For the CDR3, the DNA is TGTGCCAGCAGTACCGGGGGCGGCAATCAGCCCCAGCATTTT. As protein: CASSTGGGNQPQHF.

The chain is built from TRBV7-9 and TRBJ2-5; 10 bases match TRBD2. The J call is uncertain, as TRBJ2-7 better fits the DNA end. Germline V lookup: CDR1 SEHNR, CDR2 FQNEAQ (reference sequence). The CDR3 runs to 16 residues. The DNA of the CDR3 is TGTGCCAGCAGCTTCAAAGAAGCGGGAGGGCCTTTCGAGCAGTACTTC. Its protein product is CASSFKEAGGPFEQYF.

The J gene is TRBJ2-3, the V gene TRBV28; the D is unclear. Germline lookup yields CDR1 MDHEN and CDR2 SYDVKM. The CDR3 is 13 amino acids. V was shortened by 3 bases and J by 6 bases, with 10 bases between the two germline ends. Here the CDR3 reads CASSFGGFDTQYF. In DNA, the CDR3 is TGTGCCAGCAGTTTTGGTGGTTTCGATACGCAGTATTTT.

CDR3 loop: CASSQATPANTGELFF. Here the CDR3 DNA reads TGCGCCAGCAGCCAGGCAACACCCGCGAACACCGGGGAGCTGTTTTTT. This chain joins TRBV4-1 and TRBJ2-2; D remains unclear. Germline lookup yields CDR1 MGHRA and CDR2 YSYEKL. The CDR3 runs to 16 residues. The ends were cut back, 3 bases at V and 0 bases at J, with 11 bases in the middle.

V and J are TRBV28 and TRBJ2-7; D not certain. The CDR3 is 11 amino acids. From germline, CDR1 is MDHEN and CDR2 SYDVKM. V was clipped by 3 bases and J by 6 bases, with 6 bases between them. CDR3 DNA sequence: TGTGCCAGCAGTTTCTACAGCGAGCAGTACTTC. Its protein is CASSFYSEQYF.